The rows below give T cell receptor beta chains drawn from one sample of a study of T cell responses to AZD1222 COVID-19 vaccine. Clones were sequenced by immunoSEQ multiplex PCR, and TCRdb holds only the in-frame ones, with some missing. The table has roughly 120,000 clones, roughly nine tenths seen once. Sequencing was performed on peripheral blood, taken 28 days after the second AZD1222 dose. These receptors were obtained from an adult who received the AZD1222 COVID-19 vaccine. Both conserved end residues are part of each CDR3. The D gene is left open where the match is weak. Only some rows state a clone size, as once, few, many or a class for expanded clones.

clone_size: .
v_call: TRBV5-1
d_call: .
j_call: TRBJ1-2
cdr3_aa: CASSLAGGLSYGYTF
cdr3_nt: TGCGCCAGCAGCTTGGCCGGGGGGCTGAGCTATGGCTACACCTTC

clone_size: .
v_call: TRBV3-1/TRBV3-2
d_call: .
j_call: TRBJ2-5
cdr3_aa: CASSIRSLSFSETQYF
cdr3_nt: TGTGCCAGCAGCATTCGTAGTCTTTCTTTCTCTGAGACCCAGTACTTC

clone_size: .
v_call: TRBV7-8
d_call: TRBD1
j_call: TRBJ1-5
cdr3_aa: CASSHSSVGTGINQPQHF
cdr3_nt: TGTGCCAGCAGCCACTCATCCGTTGGGACAGGGATTAATCAGCCCCAGCATTTT

clone_size: once
v_call: TRBV2
d_call: TRBD2
j_call: TRBJ2-3
cdr3_aa: CASSTGLAASTDTQYF
cdr3_nt: TGTGCCAGCAGCACGGGACTAGCGGCCAGCACAGATACGCAGTATTTT

clone_size: .
v_call: TRBV3-1/TRBV3-2
d_call: .
j_call: TRBJ1-2
cdr3_aa: CASSQQGLSWGGYTF
cdr3_nt: TGTGCCAGCAGCCAACAGGGGTTATCGTGGGGAGGCTACACCTTC

clone_size: .
v_call: TRBV5-6
d_call: .
j_call: TRBJ1-5
cdr3_aa: CASSLPSGQPQHF
cdr3_nt: TGTGCCAGCAGCTTGCCCTCCGGTCAGCCCCAGCATTTT

clone_size: .
v_call: TRBV30
d_call: TRBD1
j_call: TRBJ2-6
cdr3_aa: CAWTTGPLSGANVLTF
cdr3_nt: TGTGCCTGGACGACAGGGCCCCTCTCTGGGGCCAACGTCCTGACTTTC

clone_size: .
v_call: TRBV5-1
d_call: TRBD1
j_call: TRBJ2-3
cdr3_aa: CASSLQGASTDTQYF
cdr3_nt: TGCGCCAGCAGCTTACAGGGGGCGAGCACAGATACGCAGTATTTT

clone_size: .
v_call: TRBV11-3
d_call: .
j_call: TRBJ1-6
cdr3_aa: CASSLGGSGSPLHF
cdr3_nt: TGTGCCAGCAGCTTAGGAGGGTCTGGGTCACCCCTCCACTTT

clone_size: .
v_call: TRBV5-1
d_call: TRBD1
j_call: TRBJ1-6
cdr3_aa: CASSLVSGGSPLHF
cdr3_nt: TGCGCCAGCAGCTTGGTTTCAGGGGGGTCACCCCTCCACTTT

clone_size: .
v_call: TRBV2
d_call: .
j_call: TRBJ2-1
cdr3_aa: CASSEYPLRQYNEQFF
cdr3_nt: TGTGCCAGCAGCGAGTATCCTTTGCGGCAGTACAATGAGCAGTTCTTC

clone_size: .
v_call: TRBV14
d_call: TRBD1
j_call: TRBJ1-2
cdr3_aa: CASSGNRGGLVPYGYTF
cdr3_nt: TGTGCCAGCAGCGGGAACAGGGGTGGTCTTGTGCCTTATGGCTACACCTTC

clone_size: .
v_call: TRBV29-1
d_call: .
j_call: TRBJ2-7
cdr3_aa: CSVRRGSYEQYF
cdr3_nt: TGCAGCGTCCGACGGGGATCCTACGAGCAGTACTTC

clone_size: .
v_call: TRBV19
d_call: .
j_call: TRBJ1-1
cdr3_aa: CASSIAPPGSTEAFF
cdr3_nt: TGTGCCAGTAGTATAGCGCCCCCAGGATCCACTGAAGCTTTCTTT

clone_size: .
v_call: TRBV15
d_call: .
j_call: TRBJ2-4
cdr3_aa: CATSREQGYIQYF
cdr3_nt: TGTGCCACCAGCAGAGAACAGGGATACATTCAGTACTTC

clone_size: .
v_call: TRBV2
d_call: .
j_call: TRBJ2-3
cdr3_aa: CASSVVGNYNTDTQYF
cdr3_nt: TGTGCCAGCAGTGTCGTGGGGAACTACAACACAGATACGCAGTATTTT

clone_size: .
v_call: TRBV15
d_call: TRBD1
j_call: TRBJ2-2
cdr3_aa: CATSRRQGDGELFF
cdr3_nt: TGTGCCACCAGCAGACGACAGGGGGACGGGGAGCTGTTTTTT

clone_size: .
v_call: TRBV5-1
d_call: TRBD1
j_call: TRBJ2-7
cdr3_aa: CASSLAVGQGYEQYF
cdr3_nt: TGCGCCAGCAGCTTGGCCGTAGGACAGGGCTACGAGCAGTACTTC

clone_size: .
v_call: TRBV7-9
d_call: TRBD1
j_call: TRBJ1-2
cdr3_aa: CASSLNRDRSGYTF
cdr3_nt: TGTGCCAGCAGCCTAAACCGGGACAGAAGCGGCTACACCTTC

clone_size: .
v_call: TRBV5-8
d_call: .
j_call: TRBJ1-2
cdr3_aa: CASSLGVHARRGYTF
cdr3_nt: TGTGCCAGCAGCTTGGGGGTCCACGCGCGCCGTGGCTACACCTTC

clone_size: .
v_call: TRBV7-9
d_call: .
j_call: TRBJ1-5
cdr3_aa: CASSLAQQPQHF
cdr3_nt: TGTGCCAGCAGCTTAGCCCAGCAGCCCCAGCATTTT

clone_size: once
v_call: TRBV27
d_call: .
j_call: TRBJ2-7
cdr3_aa: CASSPSPPTYPYEQYF
cdr3_nt: TGTGCCAGCAGTCCAAGCCCCCCCACCTACCCCTACGAGCAGTACTTC

clone_size: .
v_call: TRBV2
d_call: .
j_call: TRBJ2-1
cdr3_aa: CASRINEQFF
cdr3_nt: TGTGCCAGCCGGATAAATGAGCAGTTCTTC

clone_size: .
v_call: TRBV5-6
d_call: .
j_call: TRBJ1-1
cdr3_aa: CASSLRTEAFF
cdr3_nt: TGTGCCAGCAGCTTGCGTACTGAAGCTTTCTTT

clone_size: .
v_call: TRBV6-5
d_call: .
j_call: TRBJ2-2
cdr3_aa: CASRWERDTGELFF
cdr3_nt: TGTGCCAGCAGATGGGAGCGAGACACCGGGGAGCTGTTTTTT

clone_size: .
v_call: TRBV4-1
d_call: TRBD1
j_call: TRBJ2-1
cdr3_aa: CASSRGQMKDNEQFF
cdr3_nt: TGCGCCAGCAGTCGGGGACAGATGAAGGACAATGAGCAGTTCTTC

clone_size: .
v_call: TRBV19
d_call: TRBD1
j_call: TRBJ2-7
cdr3_aa: CASSTRTGGTYEQYF
cdr3_nt: TGTGCCAGTAGTACCCGGACAGGGGGAACTTACGAGCAGTACTTC

clone_size: .
v_call: TRBV3-1/TRBV3-2
d_call: .
j_call: TRBJ2-5
cdr3_aa: CASSPTPLQGGKGTQYF
cdr3_nt: TGTGCCAGCAGCCCGACTCCCCTACAGGGAGGAAAGGGGACCCAGTACTTC

clone_size: once
v_call: TRBV2
d_call: .
j_call: TRBJ1-4
cdr3_aa: CASSGTENEKLFF
cdr3_nt: TGTGCCAGCAGTGGGACGGAGAATGAAAAACTGTTTTTT

clone_size: .
v_call: TRBV11-3
d_call: .
j_call: TRBJ2-2
cdr3_aa: CASSADRGELFF
cdr3_nt: TGTGCCAGCAGCGCCGACAGGGGGGAGCTGTTTTTT